This T cell receptor beta chain is from a study of blood T cells in healthy people across ages. This clonotype was counted a single time. Its antigen is currently unknown. Germline lookup yields CDR1 MDHEN and CDR2 SYDVKM. CDR3 length equals 14 residues. Trimming stripped 5 bases from V and 0 bases from J, with 8 bases between. Study-level findings and limits: Older age coincided with a roughly linear decline in TCR beta diversity per million T cells.

Healthy Russian Caucasian donors spanned ages roughly 6 to 90 years. The authors ran a second PCR of 7 to 11 cycles using a sample-barcoded 5' primer and a J-beta primer mix. TCRdb reprocessed the 5' RACE reads via MiXCR and lists one record per CDR3 protein. Of 550,000 to 750,000 distinct CDR3 sequences in the sample, 21% were seen once. The receptor was isolated from a man aged 70 or older in good health. This chain uses TRBV28 with TRBJ2-1; D remains unclear. The source material was blood. The CDR3 coding sequence is TGTGCCAGCAGTCAACCTAGCTCCTACAATGAGCAGTTCTTC. This gives the protein CASSQPSSYNEQFF.